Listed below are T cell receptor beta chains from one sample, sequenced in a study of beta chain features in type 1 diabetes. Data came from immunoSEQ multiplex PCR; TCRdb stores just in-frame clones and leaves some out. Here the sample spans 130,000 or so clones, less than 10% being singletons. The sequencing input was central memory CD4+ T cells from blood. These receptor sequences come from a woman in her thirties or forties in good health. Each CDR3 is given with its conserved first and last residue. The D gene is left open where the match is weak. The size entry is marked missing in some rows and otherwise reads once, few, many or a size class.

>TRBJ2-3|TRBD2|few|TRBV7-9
TGTGCCAGCAGCTTCACGCGGGGGGTGGATACGCAGTATTTT
CASSFTRGVDTQYF
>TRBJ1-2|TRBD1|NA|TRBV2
TGTGCCAGCCAGCACAGGGGGCGGAATGACTATGGCTACACCTTC
CASQHRGRNDYGYTF
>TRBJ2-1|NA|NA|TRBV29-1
TGCAGCGCTCCCCCCAACTCTCTTTTCTCCTACAATGAGCAGTTCTTC
CSAPPNSLFSYNEQFF
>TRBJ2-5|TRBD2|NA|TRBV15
TGTGCCACCCAGCCCATGGTAGCGGGGGGCCAGACCCAGTACTTC
CATQPMVAGGQTQYF
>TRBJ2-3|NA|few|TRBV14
TGTGCCAGCAGCCAAAGCGGCTTAGATACGCAGTATTTT
CASSQSGLDTQYF
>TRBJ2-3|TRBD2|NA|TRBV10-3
TGTGCCATCACAACAGGCTCGACTAGCGGGGTGACAGATACGCAGTATTTT
CAITTGSTSGVTDTQYF
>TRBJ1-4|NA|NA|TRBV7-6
TGTGCCAGCAGCTTAGCGAGAAGGGGCAGTGAAAAACTGTTTTTT
CASSLARRGSEKLFF
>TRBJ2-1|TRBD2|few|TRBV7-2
TGTGCCAGCAGCTTAGCGGGGGGGTACAATGAGCAGTTCTTC
CASSLAGGYNEQFF
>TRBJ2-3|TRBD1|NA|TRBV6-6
TGTGCCAGCAGTTTCTCAGGGACAGGAACGCAGTATTTT
CASSFSGTGTQYF
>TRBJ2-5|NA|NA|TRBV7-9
TGTGCCAGCAGCCGAAACCCTCCGGCAGGTCGCTGGGAGACCCAGTACTTC
CASSRNPPAGRWETQYF
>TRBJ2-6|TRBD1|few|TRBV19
TGTGCCAGTTATCAGGGGGCGCCTGGGGCCAACGTCCTGACTTTC
CASYQGAPGANVLTF
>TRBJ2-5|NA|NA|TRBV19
TGTGCCAGTAGTAGTTCAGATGGAGAGACCCAGTACTTC
CASSSSDGETQYF
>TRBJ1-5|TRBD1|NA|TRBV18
TGTGCCAGCTCAGGACAGGGGGCAAATCAGCCCCAGCATTTT
CASSGQGANQPQHF
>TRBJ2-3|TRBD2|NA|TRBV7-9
TGTGCCAGCAGCCGCCCGGGGGGATTCGATACGCAGTATTTT
CASSRPGGFDTQYF
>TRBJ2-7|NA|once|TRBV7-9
TGTGCCAGCAGTGTGCGGGGCGAGCAGTACTTC
CASSVRGEQYF
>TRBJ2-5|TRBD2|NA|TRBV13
TGTGCCAGCAGCTTAGTGGCGGGGGGGCGCGAGACCCAGTACTTC
CASSLVAGGRETQYF
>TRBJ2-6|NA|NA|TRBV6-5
TGTGCCAGCAGTCGTACAGGGACAGGGGCCAACGTCCTGACTTTC
CASSRTGTGANVLTF
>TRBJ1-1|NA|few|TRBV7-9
TGTGCCAGCAGCTCCACTCACCCCACTGAAGCTTTCTTT
CASSSTHPTEAFF
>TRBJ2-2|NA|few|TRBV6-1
TGTGCCAGCAGTTCCCACCTAACCGGGGAGCTGTTTTTT
CASSSHLTGELFF
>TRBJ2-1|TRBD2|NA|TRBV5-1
TGCGCCAGCAGCTCCTTACTAGCGGGGGCATACAATGAGCAGTTCTTC
CASSSLLAGAYNEQFF
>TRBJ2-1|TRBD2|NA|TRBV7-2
TGTGCCAGCAGCTTAACTAGCGGGGGACCATATGAGCAGTTCTTC
CASSLTSGGPYEQFF
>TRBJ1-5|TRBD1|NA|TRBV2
TGTGCCAGCAGTAAGGGACAGGGAGTCCAGCCCCAGCATTTT
CASSKGQGVQPQHF
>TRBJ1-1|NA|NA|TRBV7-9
TGTGCCAGCAGCCCGGGGGGATCCACTGAAGCTTTCTTT
CASSPGGSTEAFF
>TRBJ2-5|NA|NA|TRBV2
TGTGCCAGCACCAAAGAGAGAGGAGAAGAGACCCAGTACTTC
CASTKERGEETQYF
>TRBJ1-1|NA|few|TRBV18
TGTGCCAGCTCACCACCGTCGGTTACGAACACTGAAGCTTTCTTT
CASSPPSVTNTEAFF
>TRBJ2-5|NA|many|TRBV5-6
TGTGCCAGCAGCTCGACTATACAAGAGACCCAGTACTTC
CASSSTIQETQYF
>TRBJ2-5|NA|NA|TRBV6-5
TGTGCCAGCAGTTACTCCGTTCTAGTTTCCGGGGAGACCCAGTACTTC
CASSYSVLVSGETQYF
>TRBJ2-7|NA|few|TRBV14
TGTGCCAGCAGCCCCCTCGTGGGGAGCTCCTACGAGCAGTACTTC
CASSPLVGSSYEQYF
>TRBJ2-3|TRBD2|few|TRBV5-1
TGCGCCAGCAGTTGGGCTAGCGGGGGACCCGTCACAGATACGCAGTATTTT
CASSWASGGPVTDTQYF
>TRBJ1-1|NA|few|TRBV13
TGTGCCAGCAGCTTAAGGGGAAGTGGGGTGAACACTGAAGCTTTCTTT
CASSLRGSGVNTEAFF
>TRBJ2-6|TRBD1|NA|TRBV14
TGTGCCAGCAGCCTAGGGCAGGGGGCGCCCCCTGGGGCCAACGTCCTGACTTTC
CASSLGQGAPPGANVLTF
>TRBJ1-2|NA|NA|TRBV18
TGTGCCAGCTCACCCTCGATGACCCAGGGGAGCGGTCGGGGCTACACCTTC
CASSPSMTQGSGRGYTF
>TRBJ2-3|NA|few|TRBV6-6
TGTGCCAGCAGTTACGCGGGGCGGGGGTATTTT
CASSYAGRGYF
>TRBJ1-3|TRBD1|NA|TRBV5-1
TGCGCCAGCAGCTTGGATAAACTCCTGGACAGGCAAAACACCATATATTTT
CASSLDKLLDRQNTIYF
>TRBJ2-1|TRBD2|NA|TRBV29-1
TGCAGCGTTGTCCCCCGGGAGGCTATCAATGAGCAGTTCTTC
CSVVPREAINEQFF
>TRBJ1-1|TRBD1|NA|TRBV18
TGTGCCAGCTCACCACCCGGGGACAGGGGTCTGGGGACTGAAGCTTTCTTT
CASSPPGDRGLGTEAFF
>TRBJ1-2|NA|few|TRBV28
TGTGCCAGCACCTCGGACTACTATGGCTACACCTTC
CASTSDYYGYTF
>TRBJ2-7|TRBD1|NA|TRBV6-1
TGTGCCAGCAGAAGGGACAGCGAGCTTGGGGGGCAGTACTTC
CASRRDSELGGQYF
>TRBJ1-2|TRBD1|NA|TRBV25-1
TGTGCCAGCAGTAGACAGGGGGCCGGCTATGGCTACACCTTC
CASSRQGAGYGYTF